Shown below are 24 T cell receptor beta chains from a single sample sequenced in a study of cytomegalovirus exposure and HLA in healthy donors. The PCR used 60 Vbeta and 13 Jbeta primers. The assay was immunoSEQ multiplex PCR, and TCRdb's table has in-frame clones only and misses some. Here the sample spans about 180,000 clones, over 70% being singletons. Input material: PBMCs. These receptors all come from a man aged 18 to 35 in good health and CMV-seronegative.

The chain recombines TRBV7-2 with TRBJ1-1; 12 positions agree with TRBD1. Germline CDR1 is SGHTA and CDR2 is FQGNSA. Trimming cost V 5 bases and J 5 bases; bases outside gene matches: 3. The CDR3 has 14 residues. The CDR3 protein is CASSRDRGRTEAFF. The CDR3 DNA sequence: TGTGCCAGCAGCCGGGACAGGGGGCGGACTGAAGCTTTCTTT.

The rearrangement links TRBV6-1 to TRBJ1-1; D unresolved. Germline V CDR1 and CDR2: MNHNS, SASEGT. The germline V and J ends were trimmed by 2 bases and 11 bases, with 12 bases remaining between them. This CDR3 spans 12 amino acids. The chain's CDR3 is CASSELARVAFF. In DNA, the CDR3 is TGTGCCAGCAGTGAACTAGCCCGAGTCGCTTTCTTT.

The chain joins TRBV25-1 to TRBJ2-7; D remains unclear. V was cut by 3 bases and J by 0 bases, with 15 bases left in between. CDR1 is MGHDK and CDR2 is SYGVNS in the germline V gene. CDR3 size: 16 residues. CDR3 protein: CASSERNRLSSYEQYF. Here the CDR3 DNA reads TGTGCCAGCAGTGAGCGGAACCGACTGAGCTCCTACGAGCAGTACTTC.

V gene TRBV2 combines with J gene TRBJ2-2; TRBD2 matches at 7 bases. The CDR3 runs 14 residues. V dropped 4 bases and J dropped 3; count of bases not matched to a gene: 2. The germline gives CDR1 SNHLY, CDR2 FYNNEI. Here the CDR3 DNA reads TGTGCCAGCAGTGGCGGGGGTTACACCGGGGAGCTGTTTTTT. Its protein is CASSGGGYTGELFF.

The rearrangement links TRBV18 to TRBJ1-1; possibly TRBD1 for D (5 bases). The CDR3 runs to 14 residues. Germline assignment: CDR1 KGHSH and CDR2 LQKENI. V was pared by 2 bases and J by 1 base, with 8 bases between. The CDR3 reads CASSPDSTNTEAFF. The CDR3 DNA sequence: TGTGCCAGCTCACCAGACAGTACGAACACTGAAGCTTTCTTT.

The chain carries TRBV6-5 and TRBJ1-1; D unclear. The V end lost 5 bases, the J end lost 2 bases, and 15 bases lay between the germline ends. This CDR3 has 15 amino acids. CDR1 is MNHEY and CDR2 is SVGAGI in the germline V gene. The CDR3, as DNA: TGTGCCAGCAGTACGGACTTAAGACCCAACACTGAAGCTTTCTTT. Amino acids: CASSTDLRPNTEAFF.

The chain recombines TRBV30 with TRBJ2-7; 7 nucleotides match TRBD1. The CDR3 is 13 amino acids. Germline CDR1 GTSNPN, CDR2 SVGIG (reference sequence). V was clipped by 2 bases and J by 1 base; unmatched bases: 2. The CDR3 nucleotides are TGTGCCTGGAGTAGGGACAGTTCCTACGAGCAGTACTTC. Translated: CAWSRDSSYEQYF. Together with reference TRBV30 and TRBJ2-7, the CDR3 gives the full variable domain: SQTIHQWPATLVQPVGSPLSLECTVEGTSNPNLYWYRQAAGRGLQLLFYSVGIGQISSEVPQNLSASRPQDRQFILSSKKLLLSDSGFYLCAWSRDSSYEQYFGPGTRLTVT.

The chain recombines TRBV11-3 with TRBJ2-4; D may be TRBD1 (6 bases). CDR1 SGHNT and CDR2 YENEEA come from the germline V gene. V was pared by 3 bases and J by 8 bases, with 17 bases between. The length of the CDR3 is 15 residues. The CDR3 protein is CASSFGSGTRHIQYF. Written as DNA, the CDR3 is TGTGCCAGCAGCTTTGGATCCGGGACACGACACATTCAGTACTTC.

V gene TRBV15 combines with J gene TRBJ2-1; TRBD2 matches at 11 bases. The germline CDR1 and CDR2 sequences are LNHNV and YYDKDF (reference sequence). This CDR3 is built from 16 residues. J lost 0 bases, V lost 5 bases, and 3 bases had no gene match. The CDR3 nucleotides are TGTGCCACCAGCTTGGGACTAGCGGACTCCTACAATGAGCAGTTCTTC. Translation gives CATSLGLADSYNEQFF.

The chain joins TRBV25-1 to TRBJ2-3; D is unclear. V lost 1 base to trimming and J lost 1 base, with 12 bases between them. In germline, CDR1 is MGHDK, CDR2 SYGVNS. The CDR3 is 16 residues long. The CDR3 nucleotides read TGTGCCAGCAGTGAATTGAGTCGTCTAGGCACAGATACGCAGTATTTT. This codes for CASSELSRLGTDTQYF. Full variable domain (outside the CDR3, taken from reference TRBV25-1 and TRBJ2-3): EADIYQTPRYLVIGTGKKITLECSQTMGHDKMYWYQQDPGMELHLIHYSYGVNSTEKGDLSSESTVSRIRTEHFPLTLESARPSHTSQYLCASSELSRLGTDTQYFGPGTRLTVL.

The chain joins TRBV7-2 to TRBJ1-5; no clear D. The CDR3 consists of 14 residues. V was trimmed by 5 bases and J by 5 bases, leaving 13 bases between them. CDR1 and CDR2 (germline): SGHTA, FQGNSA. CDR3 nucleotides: TGTGCCAGCAGCCTTCCCTCGCGGTATCAGCCCCAGCATTTT. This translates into CASSLPSRYQPQHF.

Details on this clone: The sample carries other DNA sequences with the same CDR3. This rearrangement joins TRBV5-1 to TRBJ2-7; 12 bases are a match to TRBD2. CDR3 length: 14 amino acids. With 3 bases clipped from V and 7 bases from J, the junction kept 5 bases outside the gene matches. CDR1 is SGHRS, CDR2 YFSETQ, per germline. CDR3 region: CASSSLAGGGEQYF. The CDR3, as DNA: TGCGCCAGCAGCTCCCTAGCGGGAGGGGGGGAGCAGTACTTC.

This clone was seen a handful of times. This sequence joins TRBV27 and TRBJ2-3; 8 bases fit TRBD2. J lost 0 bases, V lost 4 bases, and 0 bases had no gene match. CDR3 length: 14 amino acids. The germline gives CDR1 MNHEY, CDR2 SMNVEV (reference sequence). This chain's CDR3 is CASSSSGSTDTQYF. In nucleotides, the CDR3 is TGTGCCAGCAGTTCTAGCGGGAGCACAGATACGCAGTATTTT.

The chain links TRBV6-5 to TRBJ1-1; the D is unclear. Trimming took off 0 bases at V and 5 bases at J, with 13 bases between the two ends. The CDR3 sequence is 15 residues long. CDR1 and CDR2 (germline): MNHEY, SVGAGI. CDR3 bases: TGTGCCAGCAGTTACTCGTCACAGTGGGCGACTGAAGCTTTCTTT. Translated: CASSYSSQWATEAFF.

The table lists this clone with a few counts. CDR3 DNA sequence: TGTGCCAGCAGTGAAGGCCCGGGGAAGAGCTCCTACGAGCAGTACTTC. Amino acids: CASSEGPGKSSYEQYF. The rearrangement uses TRBV6-1 and TRBJ2-7; maybe TRBD2 (5 bases). From germline, CDR1 is MNHNS and CDR2 SASEGT. V lost 1 base and J 0 bases, leaving 13 bases between the germline ends. This CDR3 contains 16 residues.

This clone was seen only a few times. CDR3 residues: CASSQGTASSNQPQHF. The CDR3 DNA is TGTGCCAGCAGCCAGGGGACAGCTAGTAGCAATCAGCCCCAGCATTTT. The chain is built from TRBV4-2 and TRBJ1-5; TRBD1 matches at 7 bases. The germline gives CDR1 LGHNA, CDR2 YNFKEQ. V shed 3 bases, J shed 0 bases, and the junction held 5 bases outside the gene matches. The CDR3 consists of 16 residues.

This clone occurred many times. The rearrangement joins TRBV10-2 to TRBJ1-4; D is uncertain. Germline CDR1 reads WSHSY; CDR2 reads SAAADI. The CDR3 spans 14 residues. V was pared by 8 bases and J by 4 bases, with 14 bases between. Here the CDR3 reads CASGEGTGNEKLFF. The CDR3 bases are TGCGCCAGCGGGGAGGGTACTGGTAATGAAAAACTGTTTTTT.

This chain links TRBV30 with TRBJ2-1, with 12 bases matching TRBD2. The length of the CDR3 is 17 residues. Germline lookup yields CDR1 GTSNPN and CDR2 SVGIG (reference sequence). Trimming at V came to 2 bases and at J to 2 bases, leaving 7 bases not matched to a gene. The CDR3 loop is CAWSPSRTSGTYNEQFF. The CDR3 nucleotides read TGTGCCTGGAGTCCTAGCCGGACTAGCGGGACCTACAATGAGCAGTTCTTC.

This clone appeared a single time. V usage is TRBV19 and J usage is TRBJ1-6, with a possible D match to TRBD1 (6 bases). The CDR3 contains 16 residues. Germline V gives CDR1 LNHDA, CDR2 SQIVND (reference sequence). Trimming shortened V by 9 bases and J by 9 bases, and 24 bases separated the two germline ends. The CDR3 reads CASRAGNLGGPSPLHF. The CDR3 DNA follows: TGTGCCAGCAGAGCGGGGAATTTGGGGGGCCCTTCACCCCTCCACTTT.

CDR3 sequence reads: CASSSWGPLDTQYF. CDR3 in DNA: TGTGCCAGCAGCTCGTGGGGGCCCTTGGATACGCAGTATTTT. This rearrangement joins TRBV7-9 to TRBJ2-3; tentatively, D is TRBD1 (6 bases). This CDR3 contains 14 residues. V was cut by 4 bases and J by 6 bases, with 14 bases left in between. CDR1 and CDR2 (germline): SEHNR, FQNEAQ (reference sequence).

In nucleotides, the CDR3 is TGTGCCAGCAGTGATCAGGTGGTTGGAGAGACCCAGTACTTC. As protein: CASSDQVVGETQYF. The chain is built from TRBV25-1 and TRBJ2-5, with D uncertain. CDR1 is MGHDK and CDR2 is SYGVNS in the germline V gene. Trimming stripped 3 bases from V and 4 bases from J, with 12 bases between. There are 14 residues in the CDR3.

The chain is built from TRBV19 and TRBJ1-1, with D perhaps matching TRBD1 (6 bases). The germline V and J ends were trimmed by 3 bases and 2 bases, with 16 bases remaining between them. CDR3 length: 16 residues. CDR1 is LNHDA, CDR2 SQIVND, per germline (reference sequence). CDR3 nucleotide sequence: TGTGCCAGTAGTATTGGGGGGGCGCGGTTAAACACTGAAGCTTTCTTT. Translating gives CASSIGGARLNTEAFF.

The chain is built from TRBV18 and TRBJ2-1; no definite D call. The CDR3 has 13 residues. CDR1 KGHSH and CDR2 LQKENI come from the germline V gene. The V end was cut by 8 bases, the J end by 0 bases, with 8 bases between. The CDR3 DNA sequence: TGTGCCAGCACCCTTAGCTCCTACAATGAGCAGTTCTTC. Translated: CASTLSSYNEQFF.

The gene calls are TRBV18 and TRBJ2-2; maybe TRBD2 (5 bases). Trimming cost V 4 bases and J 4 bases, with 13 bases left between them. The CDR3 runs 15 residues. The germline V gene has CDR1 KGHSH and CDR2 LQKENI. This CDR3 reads CASSQDVAGTGELFF. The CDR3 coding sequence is TGTGCCAGCTCACAGGACGTTGCGGGCACCGGGGAGCTGTTTTTT.